This T cell receptor (beta chain) came from a study of cytomegalovirus exposure and HLA in healthy donors. Turning to this clone: No antigen is known for it. The sample holds other DNA sequences that translate to the same CDR3.

With V trimmed by 4 bases and J by 9 bases, 24 bases remained unmatched. CDR3 length: 19 residues. Per the germline V gene, CDR1 is SGDLS and CDR2 is YYNGEE. Whole-study findings and limits: Reportedly, HLA-A and HLA-B alleles of most subjects were accurately predicted from TCR beta.

It was with 60 Vbeta and 13 Jbeta primers that the PCR ran. Only in-frame clones appear in the TCRdb table, and some are missing; sequencing was by immunoSEQ multiplex PCR. The sample lists approximately 76,000 clones, 79% occurring once. The sequence came from a young man in good health and CMV-seronegative. The V call is TRBV9, the J call TRBJ1-1; 10 bases fit TRBD1. Sequenced: PBMCs. CDR3 bases: TGTGCCAGCAGCCCTCGTGAGGGGACAGGGGAGGATCTCGCGGGTCAAGCTTTCTTT. Its translation: CASSPREGTGEDLAGQAFF.